These T cell receptor beta chains were read from a single sample in a study of beta chain features in type 1 diabetes. Profiled with immunoSEQ multiplex PCR; TCRdb holds only in-frame clones, not every one. Here the sample spans around 180,000 clones, less than 10% being singletons. The sample taken for sequencing was central memory CD4+ T cells from blood. Receptor source: a man aged 18 to 35 with type 1 diabetes. The CDR3 runs from the conserved cysteine through the conserved F or W. Each record gives: V gene, J gene, clone size, D gene, CDR3 DNA, CDR3 protein. The D gene is left open where the match is weak. Size is omitted from some rows. Given values are once, few, many or a class for expanded clones.

TRBV9,TRBJ2-2,few,-,TGTGCCAGCAGCGCCGACAAGAACACCGGGGAGCTGTTTTTT,CASSADKNTGELFF
TRBV29-1,TRBJ1-5,-,TRBD1,TGCAGCGTGGGGGACAGTCAATATAGCAATCAGCCCCAGCATTTT,CSVGDSQYSNQPQHF
TRBV18,TRBJ2-7,few,-,TGTGCCAGCTCACCAGAACAGACGGGAACCTACGAGCAGTACTTC,CASSPEQTGTYEQYF
TRBV6-4,TRBJ2-1,few,-,TGTGCCAGCAGGGGGGGGGCGAATGAGCAGTTCTTC,CASRGGANEQFF
TRBV7-9,TRBJ2-5,-,-,TGTGCCAGCAGCTTATGGTTTGCAGGGGTCAGTGAGACCCAGTACTTC,CASSLWFAGVSETQYF
TRBV5-1,TRBJ1-2,-,TRBD1,TGCGCCAGCAGCCCCCGTCTGACAGGGGGCTACACCTTC,CASSPRLTGGYTF
TRBV4-3,TRBJ1-3,few,-,TGCGCCAGCAGCCAAGATTATCGCGACAGGCGGGCCACTGGAAACACCATATATTTT,CASSQDYRDRRATGNTIYF
TRBV5-1,TRBJ1-2,-,TRBD1,TGTGCCAGCAGCTCGACCGGGACAGACTATGGCTACACCTTC,CASSSTGTDYGYTF
TRBV6-6,TRBJ1-1,-,-,TGTGCCAGCAGGCTATCCATGAACACTGAAGCTTTCTTT,CASRLSMNTEAFF
TRBV28,TRBJ2-5,few,-,TGTGCCAGCAGTCCCTCCCCTGTGTCCCAAGAGACCCAGTACTTC,CASSPSPVSQETQYF
TRBV7-2,TRBJ2-6,few,-,TGTGCCAGCAGCTCCGAGTTCTCTGGGGCCAACGTCCTGACTTTC,CASSSEFSGANVLTF
TRBV7-2,TRBJ2-1,-,TRBD2,TGTGCCAGCAGCTCCGAACACCGGGGGGGGCTAGGTGAGCAGTTCTTC,CASSSEHRGGLGEQFF
TRBV19,TRBJ1-1,few,TRBD1,TGTGCCAGTAGAAGCCGACAGGGATCGGGAACTGAAGCTTTCTTT,CASRSRQGSGTEAFF
TRBV19,TRBJ2-1,-,-,TGTGCCAGTATAGCGCGCGGTGCCGGGGAAAATGAGCAGTTCTTC,CASIARGAGENEQFF
TRBV28,TRBJ2-4,few,TRBD1,TGTGCCAGCAGTGGCGGACAGGGTCGAAACTACTTC,CASSGGQGRNYF
TRBV30,TRBJ1-3,few,-,TGTGCCTGGAGTTCTACTGGTGGAAACACCATATATTTT,CAWSSTGGNTIYF
TRBV5-4,TRBJ2-1,few,TRBD2,TGTGCCAGCAGCGAGGGACTAGCGGTCTACAATGAGCAGTTCTTC,CASSEGLAVYNEQFF
TRBV29-1,TRBJ2-5,many,-,TGCAGCGTCAAGGGGTACCAAGAGACCCAGTACTTC,CSVKGYQETQYF
TRBV30,TRBJ1-1,-,-,TGTGCCTGGAGTCCCGGGGGACGGCAGAACACTGAAGCTTTCTTT,CAWSPGGRQNTEAFF
TRBV5-6,TRBJ1-2,few,TRBD1,TGTGCCAGCAGCTCGGGGACAGGGGTTTCGCTTAACTATGGCTACACCTTC,CASSSGTGVSLNYGYTF
TRBV2,TRBJ2-1,-,-,TGTGCCAGCAGTCTCAGAACCAATGAGCAGTTCTTC,CASSLRTNEQFF
TRBV6-5,TRBJ1-2,few,TRBD1,TGTGCCAGCAGCCCGACAGGGAACTATGGCTACACCTTC,CASSPTGNYGYTF
TRBV7-2,TRBJ2-5,-,TRBD1,TGTGCCAGCAGCCATGACAGGGGGTACCAAGAGACCCAGTACTTC,CASSHDRGYQETQYF
TRBV5-1,TRBJ2-6,-,-,TGCGCCAGCTCGGACTCATTCTCTGGGGCCAACGTCCTGACTTTC,CASSDSFSGANVLTF
TRBV6-6,TRBJ2-7,few,TRBD2,TGTGCCAGCAGTTACTCCGCGGGAGGTGTCGAGCAGTACTTC,CASSYSAGGVEQYF
TRBV6-6,TRBJ1-6,few,TRBD1,TGTGCCAGCAACCCGGGACAGTATTCACCCCTCCACTTT,CASNPGQYSPLHF
TRBV28,TRBJ2-1,many,TRBD1,TGTGCCAGCAGTCCCGGGACAGACGACTACAATGAGCAGTTCTTC,CASSPGTDDYNEQFF
TRBV27,TRBJ2-7,few,-,TGTGCCAGCAGTCTCACCGGAGGCGAGCAGTACTTC,CASSLTGGEQYF
TRBV2,TRBJ2-5,few,TRBD1,TGTGCCAGCAGACCGACAGGGGGCGAGACCCAGTACTTC,CASRPTGGETQYF
TRBV10-3,TRBJ2-7,-,TRBD2,TGTGCCATCGAGGCCGACGGGACTAGTGGTGAGCAGTACTTC,CAIEADGTSGEQYF
TRBV27,TRBJ2-7,few,TRBD2,TGTGCCAGCAGTCTGACTAGCGTCCTCGGGGACGAGCAGTACTTC,CASSLTSVLGDEQYF
TRBV30,TRBJ2-1,-,TRBD2,TGTGCCTGGAGTCCATGGACTAGCTCGACCTACAATGAGCAGTTCTTC,CAWSPWTSSTYNEQFF
TRBV18,TRBJ2-7,few,TRBD1,TGTGCCAGCTCACTCAACGACAGGGTGAGTTCGCACGAGCAGTACTTC,CASSLNDRVSSHEQYF
TRBV7-9,TRBJ1-2,few,TRBD1,TGTGCCAGCAGAAAAGGGACAGGTACGTATGGCTACACCTTC,CASRKGTGTYGYTF